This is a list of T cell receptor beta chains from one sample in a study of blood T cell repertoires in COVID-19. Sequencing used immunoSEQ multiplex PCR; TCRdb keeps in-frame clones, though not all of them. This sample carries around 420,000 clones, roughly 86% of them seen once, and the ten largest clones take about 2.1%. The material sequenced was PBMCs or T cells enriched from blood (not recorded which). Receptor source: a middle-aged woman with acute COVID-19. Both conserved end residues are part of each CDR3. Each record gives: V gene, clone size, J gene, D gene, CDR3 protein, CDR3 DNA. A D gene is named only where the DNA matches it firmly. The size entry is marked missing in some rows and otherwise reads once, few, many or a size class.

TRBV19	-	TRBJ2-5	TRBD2	CASSPGLGSDGNKETQYF	TGTGCCAGTAGTCCCGGACTAGGCTCTGACGGGAACAAAGAGACCCAGTACTTC
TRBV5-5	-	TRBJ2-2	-	CASSSPGLNTGELFF	TGTGCCAGCAGCTCGCCAGGGCTTAACACCGGGGAGCTGTTTTTT
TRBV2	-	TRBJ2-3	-	CASSEERGRTDTQYF	TGTGCCAGCAGTGAAGAACGGGGAAGGACAGATACGCAGTATTTT
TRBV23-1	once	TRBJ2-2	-	CASSGANTGELFF	TGCGCCAGCAGTGGAGCGAACACCGGGGAGCTGTTTTTT
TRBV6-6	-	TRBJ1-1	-	CASSPNRAFF	TGTGCCAGCAGTCCCAATAGAGCTTTCTTT
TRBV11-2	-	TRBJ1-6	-	CASSLAGGSPLHF	TGTGCCAGCAGCTTGGCAGGAGGTTCACCCCTCCACTTT
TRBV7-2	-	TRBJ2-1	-	CASSLVRRGQEQFF	TGTGCCAGCAGCTTAGTCCGGCGGGGGCAGGAGCAGTTCTTC
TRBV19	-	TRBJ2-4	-	CASSMIGGEIDIQYF	TGTGCCAGTAGTATGATTGGTGGGGAGATTGACATTCAGTACTTC
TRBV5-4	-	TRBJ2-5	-	CASSLALVRSQETQYF	TGTGCCAGCAGCTTGGCGTTGGTGAGGTCCCAAGAGACCCAGTACTTC
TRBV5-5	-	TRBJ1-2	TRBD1	CASSPRQGLDYGYTF	TGTGCCAGCAGCCCGAGACAGGGATTAGACTATGGCTACACCTTC
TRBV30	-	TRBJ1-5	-	CAWNSGPPLRPPQHF	TGTGCCTGGAATAGCGGACCTCCATTAAGGCCGCCCCAGCATTTT
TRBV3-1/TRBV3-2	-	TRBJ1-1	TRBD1	CASSPQGASNTEAFF	TGTGCCAGCAGCCCACAGGGGGCGTCGAACACTGAAGCTTTCTTT
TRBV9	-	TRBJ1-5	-	CASSVSTGQPQHF	TGTGCCAGCAGCGTAAGTACAGGCCAGCCCCAGCATTTT
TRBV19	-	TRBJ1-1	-	CASRLRDTEAFF	TGTGCCAGTAGGCTCCGGGACACTGAAGCTTTCTTT
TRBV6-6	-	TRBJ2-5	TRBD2	CASSSTSGGSETQYF	TGTGCCAGCAGTTCGACTAGCGGGGGGTCCGAGACCCAGTACTTC
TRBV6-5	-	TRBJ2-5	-	CASSYAGARETQYF	TGTGCCAGCAGTTATGCAGGGGCGCGGGAGACCCAGTACTTC
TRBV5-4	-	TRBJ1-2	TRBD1	CASSGGQGDTF	TGTGCCAGCAGCGGTGGACAGGGGGATACCTTC
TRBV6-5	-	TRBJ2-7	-	CASSYSQANGEYF	TGTGCCAGCAGTTACTCACAAGCCAACGGGGAGTACTTC
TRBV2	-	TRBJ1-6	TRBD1	CASSESMVGQGNNSPLHF	TGTGCCAGCAGTGAGTCGATGGTAGGACAGGGAAACAATTCACCCCTCCACTTT
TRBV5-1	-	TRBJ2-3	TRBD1	CASSPGTVFTDTQYF	TGCGCCAGCAGCCCGGGGACAGTTTTCACAGATACGCAGTATTTT
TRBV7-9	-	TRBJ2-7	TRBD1	CASSTGGQYYEQYF	TGTGCCAGCAGCACTGGGGGACAGTACTACGAGCAGTACTTC
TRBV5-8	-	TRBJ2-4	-	CASSLTPIQYF	TGTGCCAGCAGCTTAACACCCATTCAGTACTTC
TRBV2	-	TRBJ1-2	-	CASSAQAAFGSGYTF	TGTGCCAGCAGTGCCCAGGCCGCCTTTGGCAGTGGCTACACCTTC
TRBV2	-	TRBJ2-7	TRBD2	CASSESLAGGYEQYF	TGTGCCAGCAGTGAGTCGTTAGCGGGGGGCTACGAGCAGTACTTC
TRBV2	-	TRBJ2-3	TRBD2	CASSDLAGAYTDTQYF	TGTGCCAGCAGTGATCTAGCGGGAGCCTACACAGATACGCAGTATTTT
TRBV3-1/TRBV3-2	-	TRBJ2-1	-	CASSLAKGNEQFF	TGTGCCAGTTCCCTAGCGAAGGGCAATGAGCAGTTCTTC
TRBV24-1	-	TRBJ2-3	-	CATSNRGTDTQYF	TGTGCCACCTCCAACCGCGGCACAGATACGCAGTATTTT
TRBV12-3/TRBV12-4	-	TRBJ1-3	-	CASRPAATDTIYF	TGTGCCAGCAGACCAGCAGCCACAGACACCATATATTTT
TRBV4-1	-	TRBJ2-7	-	CASSQTKQGYEQYF	TGCGCCAGCAGCCAAACAAAACAGGGTTACGAGCAGTACTTC
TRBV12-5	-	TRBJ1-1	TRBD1	CASGLVVTGGYTEAFF	TGTGCTAGTGGTTTGGTCGTGACAGGGGGATACACTGAAGCTTTCTTT
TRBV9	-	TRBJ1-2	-	CASSVYGNQDNYGYTF	TGTGCCAGCAGCGTATACGGTAACCAGGATAACTATGGCTACACCTTC
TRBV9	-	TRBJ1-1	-	CASSVDFGGEAFF	TGTGCCAGCAGCGTAGACTTCGGGGGTGAAGCTTTCTTT
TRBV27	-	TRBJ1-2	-	CASSSFGQTSYGYTF	TGTGCCAGCAGTAGCTTCGGACAGACATCCTATGGCTACACCTTC
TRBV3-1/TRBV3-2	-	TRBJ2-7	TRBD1	CASATGALPYEQYF	TGTGCCAGCGCGACAGGGGCTTTACCCTACGAGCAGTACTTC
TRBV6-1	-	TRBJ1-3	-	CASSEQGNSGNTIYF	TGTGCCAGCAGTGAACAGGGGAACTCTGGAAACACCATATATTTT
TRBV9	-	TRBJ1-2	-	CASSYSTVTYGYTF	TGTGCCAGCAGCTACTCGACAGTCACTTATGGCTACACCTTC
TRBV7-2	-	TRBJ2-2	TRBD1	CASSSRQGNTGELFF	TGTGCCAGCAGCTCGCGACAGGGAAACACCGGGGAGCTGTTTTTT
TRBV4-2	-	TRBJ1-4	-	CASSQDWGATNEKLFF	TGTGCCAGCAGCCAAGATTGGGGAGCAACTAATGAAAAACTGTTTTTT
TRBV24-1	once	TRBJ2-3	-	CATSDTTATGRTDTQYF	TGTGCCACCAGTGACACGACAGCTACAGGGCGCACAGATACGCAGTATTTT
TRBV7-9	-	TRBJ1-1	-	CASSYDRTGGTEAFF	TGTGCCAGCAGCTATGACAGGACGGGCGGAACTGAAGCTTTCTTT
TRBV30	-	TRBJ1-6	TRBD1	CAWSVKQGRRSPLHF	TGTGCCTGGAGTGTAAAACAGGGGAGGAGATCACCCCTCCACTTT
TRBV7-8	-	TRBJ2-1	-	CASSGRRLQLVEQFF	TGTGCCAGCAGCGGGAGGCGGCTCCAACTGGTTGAGCAGTTCTTC